The clone carrying this T cell receptor (beta chain) was seen once. Its antigen is currently unknown. The assay used was immunoSEQ (version v3.0), run at survey level. Produced via immunoSEQ multiplex PCR; TCRdb's table is partial and in-frame only. Of 15,000 to 20,000 clones in the sample, roughly 80% were seen once. The germline CDR1 and CDR2 sequences are MNHEY and SMNVEV (reference sequence). Trimming pared 6 bases from V and 4 bases from J, leaving 18 bases between. The CDR3 sequence is 15 residues long. This specimen comes from a study of long-term antiretroviral therapy in people with HIV. Broader study findings: The study found narrower CDR3 length ranges in HIV repertoires than in controls.

The genes are TRBV27 and TRBJ1-1, with a tentative D call TRBD1 (5 bases). This sequence was found in a man younger than 35 with HIV. Source: unsorted PBMCs, taken 0.5 years before starting antiretroviral therapy. In DNA, the CDR3 is TGTGCCAGCAGGTTAGCGGTCAAGGGGACCACTGAAGCTTTCTTT. Its protein product is CASRLAVKGTTEAFF.